Sequencing of this T cell receptor (beta chain) was carried out in a study of radiotherapy plus CTLA-4 blockade in lung cancer. Across the whole study: In approximately 17% of patients, objective responses were seen; 31% had disease control.

Broader study findings: Alongside interferon-beta, early blood T cell clone dynamics were reportedly the best predictor of response. Among blood TCR repertoires after radiotherapy plus ipilimumab, tumor-derived clones expanded.

V lost 0 bases and J lost 4, with 12 bases in between. The CDR3 is 15 residues long. Germline CDR1 is SGHRS and CDR2 is YFSETQ. With respect to this clone: The antigen remains unidentified.

Patients with chemo-refractory metastatic non-small-cell lung cancer received focal radiation plus CTLA-4 blockade with ipilimumab. Clones were read by immunoSEQ multiplex PCR, and TCRdb kept only the in-frame ones, dropping some. Of 75,000 to 100,000 clones in the sample, around 88% are singletons; the top ten hold 4.9%. This material consisted of peripheral blood, taken from a patient treated with radiotherapy plus ipilimumab. The chain employs TRBV5-1 and TRBJ2-3; a possible D gene is TRBD1 (5 bases). This clonotype originated in a human donor with non-small cell lung cancer that progressed on radiotherapy plus ipilimumab. The CDR3 nucleotides are TGCGCCAGCAGCTTGGACTCGCAGGGATCAGATACGCAGTATTTT. It codes for CASSLDSQGSDTQYF. Based on the CDR3 plus reference TRBV5-1 and TRBJ2-3, the full variable domain is KAGVTQTPRYLIKTRGQQVTLSCSPISGHRSVSWYQQTPGQGLQFLFEYFSETQRNKGNFPGRFSGRQFSNSRSEMNVSTLELGDSALYLCASSLDSQGSDTQYFGPGTRLTVL.